The 10 T cell receptor beta chains presented below share a single source sample, sequenced in a study of human T cells and chemical hapten exposure. The starting material, unfractionated whole blood, was used for total RNA extraction. Individual cDNA molecules each carried unique molecular identifiers attached by the library. TCRdb reprocessed the reads via MiXCR and lists one record per CDR3 protein. The table includes 95,000 to 150,000 distinct CDR3 sequences, about 8.9% detected once. The source material was whole blood. Source of these receptors: a human donor in good health. Some clones in this sample may be carry-over from other donors' samples.

This clonotype has just a few counts. The chain combines TRBV15 with TRBJ1-3; possibly TRBD1 for D (6 bases). This CDR3 contains 16 residues. V was shortened by 4 bases and J by 2 bases, with 15 bases between the two germline ends. From germline, CDR1 is LNHNV and CDR2 YYDKDF (reference sequence). The CDR3 is CATSKAGHPTGNTIYF. For the CDR3, the DNA is TGTGCCACCAGCAAAGCGGGACATCCTACTGGAAACACCATATATTTT.

This clonotype has only a few counts. The V call is TRBV7-9, the J call TRBJ2-1, with 8 bases matching TRBD2. The germline CDR1 and CDR2 sequences are SEHNR and FQNEAQ (reference sequence). Losses at the gene ends were 1 base for V and 0 bases for J; bases not matched to a gene: 5. This CDR3 comprises 17 residues. CDR3 region: CASSLDMAGGSYNEQFF. In DNA, the CDR3 is TGTGCCAGCAGCTTAGATATGGCGGGAGGCTCCTACAATGAGCAGTTCTTC.

Details on this clonotype: A clone one base away is much larger, so this may be a read error. The chain couples TRBV20-1 to TRBJ1-2, with TRBD1 identical over 7 bases. Germline lookup yields CDR1 DFQATT and CDR2 SNEGSKA (reference sequence). J was trimmed by 7 bases and V by 6 bases; bases with no gene match: 20. This CDR3 is 16 amino acids long. Here the CDR3 DNA reads TGCAGTGCCTTAATCCCCGAGGGGGCAGGTCCCTGTGGCTACACCTTC. Protein product: CSALIPEGAGPCGYTF.

At least ten counts were recorded for this clonotype. The chain recombines TRBV29-1 with TRBJ1-1; D remains unclear. The CDR3 runs to 13 residues. Germline assignment: CDR1 SQVTM and CDR2 ANQGSEA. The ends were cut back, 6 bases at V and 3 bases at J, with 14 bases in the middle. Written as DNA, the CDR3 is TGCAGCGTCGGAGAAGGCTGGGACACTGAAGCTTTCTTT. Translating it yields CSVGEGWDTEAFF.

The chain combines TRBV27 with TRBJ2-2; TRBD1 matches at 7 bases. V was pared by 3 bases and J by 2 bases, with 6 bases of the junction left unmatched. The CDR3 sequence is 16 residues long. Germline values: CDR1 MNHEY, CDR2 SMNVEV (reference sequence). The CDR3 loop reads CASSFMDRINTGELFF. The DNA for the CDR3 is TGTGCCAGCAGTTTTATGGACAGGATAAACACCGGGGAGCTGTTTTTT.

There are many counts of this clonotype. This chain connects TRBV20-1 to TRBJ2-3; TRBD1 is a possible D gene (5 bases). The CDR3 consists of 15 residues. The germline V gene has CDR1 DFQATT and CDR2 SNEGSKA (reference sequence). V gave up 0 bases and J gave up 0 bases, with 10 bases separating them. This chain's CDR3 is CSARDRAVSTDTQYF. For the CDR3, the DNA is TGCAGTGCTAGAGACAGGGCCGTTAGCACAGATACGCAGTATTTT.

This clonotype was seen only a few times. V gene TRBV29-1 combines with J gene TRBJ2-5, with a tentative D call TRBD1 (6 bases). The germline V and J ends were trimmed by 8 bases and 5 bases, with 12 bases remaining between them. The CDR3 is 11 amino acids. Germline CDR1 is SQVTM and CDR2 is ANQGSEA. The CDR3 is CSSGQFETQYF. The CDR3 DNA reads TGCAGCTCCGGACAGTTCGAGACCCAGTACTTC.

The V and J genes are TRBV4-3 and TRBJ2-6, with 9 bases matching TRBD1. Germline V gene data show CDR1 as LGHNA and CDR2 as YSLEER. This CDR3 contains 19 residues. V lost 1 base to trimming and J lost 3 bases; unmatched junction nucleotides: 10. The DNA of the CDR3 is TGCGCCAGCAGCCAAGGGGGACAGGGAGCCGTTGGTGGGGCCAACGTCCTGACTTTC. The encoded protein is CASSQGGQGAVGGANVLTF.

This sequence joins TRBV9 and TRBJ2-1, with a tentative D call TRBD1 (5 bases). The germline V gene encodes CDR1 SGDLS and CDR2 YYNGEE. Deletions cut 3 bases from V and 10 bases from J, with 14 bases between. The CDR3 is made up of 13 amino acids. The CDR3 region is CASSAGWGREQFF. As DNA, the CDR3 is TGTGCCAGCAGCGCCGGTTGGGGCAGGGAGCAGTTCTTC.

This clonotype came up many times. This chain connects TRBV20-1 to TRBJ1-4, with TRBD1 as a possible D gene (5 bases). The CDR3 has 16 amino acids. V was shortened by 3 bases and J by 2 bases, with 16 bases between the two germline ends. CDR1 is DFQATT and CDR2 is SNEGSKA in the germline V gene (reference sequence). CDR3 amino acids: CSARPWGRSTNEKLFF. DNA for the CDR3: TGCAGTGCTAGGCCCTGGGGGAGATCGACTAATGAAAAACTGTTTTTT.